This T cell receptor beta chain was captured by sequencing in a study of shared clonotypes between healthy human individuals. In the naive CD8 group, cells lacked CD45RO and were positively selected for CCR7, so terminally differentiated effector memory CD45RA+ cells were left out. This CDR3 is built from 17 residues. The J segment lost 8 bases and the V segment lost 0 bases, leaving 13 bases of the junction unmatched. In germline, CDR1 is SGDLS, CDR2 YYNGEE. Study-wide points: The genetic and exposure-history diversity represented was limited by few donors. It was anticipated that sequencing depth would influence how many clonotypes donors shared. Sharing across four donors was seen in around 5% of naive CD4 clonotypes. Estimated richness was generally greater in naive than memory subsets.

Only in-frame clones appear in the TCRdb table, and some are missing; sequencing was by immunoSEQ multiplex PCR. Counted here are some 630,000 clones, around 96% occurring once; the ten biggest clones make up about 0.11%. With regard to this clone: Its specificity is not known.

Specimen: naive CD8+ T cells sorted from blood. The TCR sequence derives from a woman aged 30 to 39 in good health. This chain connects TRBV9 to TRBJ2-4; 8 bases line up with TRBD1. CDR3 sequence (DNA): TGTGCCAGCAGCGTAGCGGACTCAGGGGGCCCGGGGGACATTCAGTACTTC. This sequence encodes CASSVADSGGPGDIQYF.